A selection of T cell receptor beta chains follows, all from one sample in a study of regulatory T cells in long-lasting Graves disease. TCRdb passed the multiplex PCR reads through MiXCR, listing each CDR3 protein once. The table has hundreds of thousands of distinct CDR3 sequences, approximately 16% seen once; the top ten hold just under 30%. This sample was also put to use in a study of T cells in Graves' hyperthyroidism and ophthalmopathy.

Sequencing was performed on peripheral blood mononuclear cells (PBMCs), taken at new diagnosis, from a patient treated with antithyroid drugs. The source of these receptors is a middle-aged man with Graves disease. Each CDR3 is given with its conserved first and last residue. D genes are given only for firm matches. Part of the rows lack a size; the others show once, few, many or a class for expanded clones.

DNA	CDR3	J	V	size	D	length
TGCAGCGTTGGCGGGGTCTTCCGGGAGACCCAGTACTTC	CSVGGVFRETQYF	TRBJ2-5	TRBV29-1	few	.	13
TGTGCCAGCAGGGGACTGGGAGATACGCAGTATTTT	CASRGLGDTQYF	TRBJ2-3	TRBV12-3/TRBV12-4	many	.	12
TGTGCCAGCAGCTTAGAAGAGGTTGGCATTTCACCCCTCCACTTT	CASSLEEVGISPLHF	TRBJ1-6	TRBV7-2	.	.	15
TGCAGTGCTAGAGCAGGGACTGGGGCCAACGTCCTGACTTTC	CSARAGTGANVLTF	TRBJ2-6	TRBV20-1	many	.	14
TGTGCCAGCTCGTCTAGACAGGGATATGAAAAACTGTTTTTT	CASSSRQGYEKLFF	TRBJ1-4	TRBV18	few	TRBD1	14
TGTGCCAGCAGGCGGGGGGGCGTGTACGAGCAGTACTTC	CASRRGGVYEQYF	TRBJ2-7	TRBV27	many	TRBD2	13
TGCAGTGCTAGAGGCGGGAACACTGAAGCTTTCTTT	CSARGGNTEAFF	TRBJ1-1	TRBV20-1	many	.	12
TGCGCCAGCAGTGATTGGACAGGCCAACCAGAAGCTTTCTTT	CASSDWTGQPEAFF	TRBJ1-1	TRBV10-1	many	TRBD1	14
TGTGCCAGCGGCTACACCACGAACACTGAAGCTTTCTTT	CASGYTTNTEAFF	TRBJ1-1	TRBV3-1	many	.	13
TGTGCCAGCAGCTTAGAGGCAAGAACCTCCTATAATTCACCCCTCCACTTT	CASSLEARTSYNSPLHF	TRBJ1-6	TRBV7-9	few	.	17
TGTGCCAGCAGCTACAAACCACAGGGGCTGAGCACAGATACGCAGTATTTT	CASSYKPQGLSTDTQYF	TRBJ2-3	TRBV27	many	TRBD1	17
TGTGCCTGGATCCGGTCGGGCAGGGATGAAGAGACCCAGTACTTC	CAWIRSGRDEETQYF	TRBJ2-5	TRBV30	many	.	15
TGTGCCTGGACCGAGAAAGGTTTAGCGGGGGGGCCCCAGTACTTC	CAWTEKGLAGGPQYF	TRBJ2-4	TRBV30	many	TRBD2	15
TGTGCCAGCAGCTTCGTCTTGGGAAAGGGTACGCAGTATTTT	CASSFVLGKGTQYF	TRBJ2-3	TRBV7-8	many	.	14
TGTGCCAGCAGCTTGGCCTCCGGAAGGCGCAATCAGCCCCAGCATTTT	CASSLASGRRNQPQHF	TRBJ1-5	TRBV5-6	.	.	16
TGTGCCAGCAGCCACAAGGGACTAGCGGGGAATGAGCAGTTCTTC	CASSHKGLAGNEQFF	TRBJ2-1	TRBV7-6	.	TRBD2	15
TGCGCCAGCAGGCTCGCGGGACAAACTTCCCTATACGGGCAGTTCTTC	CASRLAGQTSLYGQFF	TRBJ2-1	TRBV5-1	many	.	16
TGTGCCAGCAGTGATGTGGCTAGCGGGGGGAATGAGCAGTTCTTC	CASSDVASGGNEQFF	TRBJ2-1	TRBV25-1	many	TRBD2	15
TGTGCCACCAGTGATTTTCTAGCGGGAAGGGATACGCAGTATTTT	CATSDFLAGRDTQYF	TRBJ2-3	TRBV24-1	few	TRBD2	15
TGTGCCAGCAGTTACTTGGACGGTGATAGCAATCAGCCCCAGCATTTT	CASSYLDGDSNQPQHF	TRBJ1-5	TRBV6-5	many	.	16
TGTGCCAGCAGTTACTCCCCGGCAAACAGGTTGGGGCAGCCCCAGCATTTT	CASSYSPANRLGQPQHF	TRBJ1-5	TRBV6-5	many	.	17
TGCGCCAGCAGCCAAGTCGACTGGACAGATACGCAGTATTTT	CASSQVDWTDTQYF	TRBJ2-3	TRBV4-3	few	.	14
TGTGCCAGCACCCGGGGTCGATTGAACACTGAAGCTTTCTTT	CASTRGRLNTEAFF	TRBJ1-1	TRBV2	many	.	14
TGTGCCAGCAGCCAAGACGGCCTAGCGGTTGACAATGAGCAGTTCTTC	CASSQDGLAVDNEQFF	TRBJ2-1	TRBV4-2	few	TRBD2	16
TGTGCCAGCAGCTTTAAGACAGATGAAAAACTGTTTTTT	CASSFKTDEKLFF	TRBJ1-4	TRBV7-8	many	.	13
TGCAGTGCTTCCCGGGCCCCAGATCAGCCCCAGCATTTT	CSASRAPDQPQHF	TRBJ1-5	TRBV20-1	few	.	13
TGCGCCAGCAGCCAAGAGGGGGTGGGGGCTAGCGAGCAGTACTTC	CASSQEGVGASEQYF	TRBJ2-7	TRBV4-3	few	.	15
TGCAGCGTTGTGCGGCTTATGAACACTGAAGCTTTCTTT	CSVVRLMNTEAFF	TRBJ1-1	TRBV29-1	.	.	13
TGCGCCAGCAGCCAAGAGCCCTTTGATGGGAACACCGGGGAGCTGTTTTTT	CASSQEPFDGNTGELFF	TRBJ2-2	TRBV4-3	.	.	17
TGTGCCAGCAGCTTGTGGGTACGATCCTACAATGAGCAGTTCTTC	CASSLWVRSYNEQFF	TRBJ2-1	TRBV5-5	many	.	15
TGTGCCAGCAGTTACACCGGGTGGACCTACGAGCAGTACTTC	CASSYTGWTYEQYF	TRBJ2-7	TRBV6-5	many	.	14
TGTGCCAGCAGCCATCCAGGGAGCACAGATACGCAGTATTTT	CASSHPGSTDTQYF	TRBJ2-3	TRBV3-1	many	.	14
TGCAGCGTGCGCGGGTTCGCGAACACCGGGGAGCTGTTTTTT	CSVRGFANTGELFF	TRBJ2-2	TRBV29-1	.	.	14
TGTGCCAGCAGTAACGTGGGGGCATACGAAAAACTGTTTTTT	CASSNVGAYEKLFF	TRBJ1-4	TRBV6-1	many	.	14
TGTGCCAGCAGCCGCGGACCGAACTACGAGCAGTACTTC	CASSRGPNYEQYF	TRBJ2-7	TRBV3-1	many	.	13
TGTGCCAGCAGCCAAAAGCGGGACCGAGCCTACGAGCAGTACTTC	CASSQKRDRAYEQYF	TRBJ2-7	TRBV7-2	.	TRBD2	15
TGCAGTGCTAGAGATGCCGGACACCCTGGGGAGACCCAGTACTTC	CSARDAGHPGETQYF	TRBJ2-5	TRBV20-1	many	.	15